This record covers a single T cell receptor (beta chain). Antigen unknown. Using quantitative 5'-RACE with molecular barcodes, the authors made TCR beta libraries. MiXCR, applied by TCRdb to the 5' RACE reads, yields one record per CDR3 protein. The data hold about 510,000 distinct CDR3 sequences, with 5.3% observed a single time. This record belongs to a study of CD8 T cells in ankylosing spondylitis. The study, taken as a whole, reports: A motif of fewer than ten highly homologous TCR beta variants was seen as apparently characteristic of ankylosing spondylitis blood. Matched ankylosing spondylitis synovial fluid reportedly showed significant enrichment of disease-linked clones. Peripheral blood samples showed relatively rare disease-linked clones, and these clones were CD8+.

CDR3 length: 15 residues. With 0 bases clipped from V and 10 bases from J, the junction kept 9 bases outside the gene matches. Germline CDR1 SGHRS, CDR2 YFSETQ. The sequence was obtained from a male donor with ankylosing spondylitis. Material for sequencing was blood, either unsorted or a sorted T cell fraction (not recorded which). This rearrangement joins TRBV5-1 to TRBJ2-1; 8 bases agree with TRBD2. The CDR3 nucleotides read TGCGCCAGCAGCTTGGAGGTCGGGAGGGCCGGAGAGCAGTTCTTC. It is translated as CASSLEVGRAGEQFF.